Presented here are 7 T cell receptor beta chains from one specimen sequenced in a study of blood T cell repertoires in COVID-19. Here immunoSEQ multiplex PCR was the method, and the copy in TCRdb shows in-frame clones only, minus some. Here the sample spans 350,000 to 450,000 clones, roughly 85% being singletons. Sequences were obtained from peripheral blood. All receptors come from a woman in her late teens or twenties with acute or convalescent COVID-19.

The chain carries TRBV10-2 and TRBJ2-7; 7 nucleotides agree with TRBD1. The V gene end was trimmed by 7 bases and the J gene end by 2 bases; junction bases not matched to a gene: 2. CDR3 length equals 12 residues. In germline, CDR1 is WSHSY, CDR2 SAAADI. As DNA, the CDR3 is TGCGCCAGCACCCAGGGGGCCTACGAGCAGTACTTC. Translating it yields CASTQGAYEQYF.

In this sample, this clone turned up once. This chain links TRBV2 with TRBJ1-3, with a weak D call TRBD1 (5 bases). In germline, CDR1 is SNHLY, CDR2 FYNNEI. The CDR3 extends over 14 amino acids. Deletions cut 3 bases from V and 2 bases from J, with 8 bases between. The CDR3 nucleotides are TGTGCCAGCAGTGAGGGAGGGGCTGGAAACACCATATATTTT. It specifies CASSEGGAGNTIYF.

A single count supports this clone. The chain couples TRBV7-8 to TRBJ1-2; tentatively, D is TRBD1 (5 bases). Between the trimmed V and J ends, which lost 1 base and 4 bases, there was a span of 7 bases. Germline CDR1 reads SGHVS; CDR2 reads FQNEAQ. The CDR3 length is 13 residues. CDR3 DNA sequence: TGTGCCAGCAGCTTAGACAGGTCCTATGGCTACACCTTC. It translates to CASSLDRSYGYTF.

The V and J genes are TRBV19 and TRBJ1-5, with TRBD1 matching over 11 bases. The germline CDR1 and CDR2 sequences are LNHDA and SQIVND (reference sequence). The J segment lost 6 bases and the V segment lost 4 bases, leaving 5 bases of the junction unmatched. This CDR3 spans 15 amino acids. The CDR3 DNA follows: TGTGCCAGTAGTAAGGGACAGGGGGGGACTCAGCCCCAGCATTTT. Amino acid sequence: CASSKGQGGTQPQHF.

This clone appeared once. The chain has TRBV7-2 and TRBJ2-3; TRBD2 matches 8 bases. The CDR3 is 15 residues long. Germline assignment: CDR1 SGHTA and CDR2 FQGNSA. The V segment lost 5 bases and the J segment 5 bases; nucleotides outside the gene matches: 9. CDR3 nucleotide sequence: TGTGCCAGCAGCGGGGGAGCGGGAGCAAGAGATACGCAGTATTTT. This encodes CASSGGAGARDTQYF.

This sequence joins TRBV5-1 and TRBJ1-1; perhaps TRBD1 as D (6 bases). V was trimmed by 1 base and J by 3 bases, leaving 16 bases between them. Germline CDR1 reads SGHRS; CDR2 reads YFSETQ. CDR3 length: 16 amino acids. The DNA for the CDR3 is TGCGCCAGCAGCTTGTTTGGGGGCGCGAAGGACACTGAAGCTTTCTTT. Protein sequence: CASSLFGGAKDTEAFF. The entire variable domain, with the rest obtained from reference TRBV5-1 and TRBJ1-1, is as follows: KAGVTQTPRYLIKTRGQQVTLSCSPISGHRSVSWYQQTPGQGLQFLFEYFSETQRNKGNFPGRFSGRQFSNSRSEMNVSTLELGDSALYLCASSLFGGAKDTEAFFGQGTRLTVV.

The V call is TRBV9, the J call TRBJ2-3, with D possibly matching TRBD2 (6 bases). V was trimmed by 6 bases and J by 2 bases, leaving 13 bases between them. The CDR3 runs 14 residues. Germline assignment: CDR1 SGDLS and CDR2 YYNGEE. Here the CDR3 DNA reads TGTGCCAGCACCGGGGACTTTTACACAGATACGCAGTATTTT. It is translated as CASTGDFYTDTQYF.